The 16 T cell receptor beta chains in this list originate from one sample, sequenced in a study of blood T cell repertoires in COVID-19. Data came from immunoSEQ multiplex PCR; TCRdb stores just in-frame clones and leaves some out. The table records around 300,000 clones, approximately 85% of them present only once. The specimen sequenced was peripheral blood. The receptors were sampled from a woman aged 70-85 years with acute or convalescent COVID-19.

This sequence joins TRBV3-1 (or the pseudogene TRBV3-2) and TRBJ2-3; 8 nucleotides line up with TRBD1. The germline CDR1 and CDR2 sequences are LGHDT and YNNKEL (reference sequence). The ends lost 4 bases at V and 5 bases at J; junction bases unmatched: 2. This CDR3 is built from 13 residues. The chain's CDR3 is CASSRDRGDTQYF. In nucleotides, the CDR3 is TGTGCCAGCAGCCGCGACAGGGGAGATACGCAGTATTTT.

V and J are TRBV20-1 and TRBJ1-1, with D uncertain. The CDR3 sequence is 10 residues long. V shed 3 bases and J shed 11 bases, with 10 bases lying between them. Germline CDR1 is DFQATT and CDR2 is SNEGSKA (reference sequence). The CDR3 here is CSASIGWAFF. The CDR3 DNA reads TGCAGTGCTAGTATCGGGTGGGCTTTCTTT.

This clone was detected once. The chain links TRBV7-9 to TRBJ2-5; no clear D gene. The CDR3 runs to 14 residues. V lost 1 base and J lost 5, with 11 bases in between. The germline gives CDR1 SEHNR, CDR2 FQNEAQ (reference sequence). This CDR3 reads CASSLVGHSETQYF. DNA of the CDR3: TGTGCCAGCAGCTTAGTCGGTCATTCGGAGACCCAGTACTTC. Filled out from reference TRBV7-9 and TRBJ2-5, the complete variable domain reads DTGVSQNPRHKITKRGQNVTFRCDPISEHNRLYWYRQTLGQGPEFLTYFQNEAQLEKSRLLSDRFSAERPKGSFSTLEIQRTEQGDSAMYLCASSLVGHSETQYFGPGTRLLVL.

The chain recombines TRBV18 with TRBJ2-7, with TRBD2 as a possible D gene (6 bases). The CDR3 consists of 13 residues. The germline V gene encodes CDR1 KGHSH and CDR2 LQKENI. Trimming cost V 2 bases and J 5 bases, with 10 bases left between them. This CDR3 is CASSPFSGDEQYF. For the CDR3, the DNA is TGTGCCAGCTCACCATTTTCGGGGGACGAGCAGTACTTC.

This clone was counted between two and nine times. The rearrangement uses TRBV21-1 and TRBJ1-5; the table calls TRBD1, which could not be checked here. TRBV21-1 is a known pseudogene. This CDR3 is built from 14 residues. The CDR3, as DNA: TGTGCCAGCAAACCGGGACAGGGGCATCAGCCCCAGCATTTT. Protein: CASKPGQGHQPQHF.

The chain employs TRBV2 and TRBJ2-3, with D possibly TRBD1 on 5 matching bases. Germline CDR1 and CDR2: SNHLY and FYNNEI. V was cut by 4 bases and J by 0 bases, with 11 bases left in between. The CDR3 totals 15 residues. CDR3 coding DNA: TGTGCCAGCAGTGCGGACAATTTAAGCACAGATACGCAGTATTTT. This encodes CASSADNLSTDTQYF.

The genes are TRBV29-1 and TRBJ2-7; D is unclear. This CDR3 has 11 residues. V was trimmed by 4 bases and J by 4 bases, leaving 8 bases between them. The germline V gene encodes CDR1 SQVTM and CDR2 ANQGSEA. The CDR3 sequence is CSVVWQYEQYF. The CDR3 DNA follows: TGCAGCGTTGTTTGGCAGTACGAGCAGTACTTC.

The chain links TRBV2 to TRBJ2-2; D uncertain. Germline V lookup: CDR1 SNHLY, CDR2 FYNNEI. V lost 2 bases and J lost 5, with 9 bases in between. The CDR3 covers 14 residues. CDR3 amino acids: CASSESLGTGELFF. For the CDR3, the DNA is TGTGCCAGCAGTGAATCCCTAGGTACCGGGGAGCTGTTTTTT.

This rearrangement joins TRBV2 to TRBJ1-5, with D maybe TRBD1 (6 bases). V was trimmed by 8 bases and J by 5 bases, leaving 13 bases between them. Per germline, CDR1 SNHLY and CDR2 FYNNEI. This CDR3 has 13 residues. The CDR3: CASLQGRHQPQHF. CDR3 nucleotides: TGTGCCAGCTTACAGGGACGACATCAGCCCCAGCATTTT.

V usage is TRBV5-4 and J usage is TRBJ1-1; TRBD1 is a possible D gene (6 bases). This CDR3 spans 14 amino acids. Between the trimmed V and J ends, which lost 3 bases and 7 bases, there was a span of 16 bases. The germline gives CDR1 SGHNT, CDR2 YYREEE (reference sequence). CDR3 amino acids: CASSWPGVRREAFF. The CDR3 DNA follows: TGTGCCAGCAGCTGGCCAGGGGTAAGGCGTGAAGCTTTCTTT.

The J gene is TRBJ2-7, the V gene TRBV7-2; 8 bases agree with TRBD1. With 3 bases clipped from V and 4 bases from J, the junction kept 5 bases outside the gene matches. Per the germline V gene, CDR1 is SGHTA and CDR2 is FQGNSA. This CDR3 contains 14 residues. CDR3 DNA: TGTGCCAGCAGCTTCCGACAGGGGAGGTACGAGCAGTACTTC. Its protein product is CASSFRQGRYEQYF.

On this clone itself: At the DNA level, this CDR3 is encoded by other sequences in the same sample as well. This chain joins TRBV27 and TRBJ1-3, with a tentative D call TRBD1 (5 bases). Germline CDR1 and CDR2: MNHEY and SMNVEV (reference sequence). There are 14 residues in the CDR3. Trimming removed 6 bases from V and 2 bases from J, with 11 bases in between. CDR3 bases: TGTGCCAGCAGCCGAGGGACTACTGGAAACACCATATATTTT. This sequence encodes CASSRGTTGNTIYF.

V is TRBV7-6 and J is TRBJ1-1; D uncertain. This CDR3 is built from 13 residues. The V end was cut by 3 bases, the J end by 8 bases, with 13 bases between. Per germline, CDR1 SGHVS and CDR2 FNYEAQ. DNA of the CDR3: TGTGCCAGCAGCTTTGAGGGCCAGCGGGAAGCTTTCTTT. Translation gives CASSFEGQREAFF. Based on the CDR3 plus reference TRBV7-6 and TRBJ1-1, the full variable domain is GAGVSQSPRYKVTKRGQDVALRCDPISGHVSLYWYRQALGQGPEFLTYFNYEAQQDKSGLPNDRFSAERPEGSISTLTIQRTEQRDSAMYRCASSFEGQREAFFGQGTRLTVV.

The chain employs TRBV19 and TRBJ2-7; 11 nucleotides line up with TRBD1. The V gene's germline CDR1 is LNHDA and CDR2 SQIVND (reference sequence). The trim removed 2 bases at V and 2 bases at J, leaving 23 bases unmatched. The CDR3 loop spans 22 amino acids. CDR3 amino acids: CASSIFSREGLPGQGDPYEQYF. The CDR3 nucleotides are TGTGCCAGTAGTATATTCTCCCGGGAAGGACTCCCGGGACAGGGGGACCCCTACGAGCAGTACTTC.

The V call is TRBV2, the J call TRBJ1-1; 7 bases fit TRBD1. The CDR3 loop spans 13 amino acids. The ends lost 5 bases at V and 3 bases at J; junction bases unmatched: 3. CDR1 is SNHLY and CDR2 is FYNNEI in the germline V gene. The chain's CDR3 is CASSPGGYTEAFF. The CDR3 DNA is TGTGCCAGCAGTCCAGGGGGGTACACTGAAGCTTTCTTT.

The rearrangement uses TRBV5-1 and TRBJ2-5; TRBD2 aligns across 11 bases. Germline loops: CDR1 SGHRS, CDR2 YFSETQ. V lost 2 bases to trimming and J lost 1 base; unmatched junction nucleotides: 4. The CDR3 has 16 amino acids. The CDR3 sequence: CASSFTSGGFQETQYF. The CDR3, as DNA: TGCGCCAGCAGCTTCACTAGCGGGGGTTTCCAAGAGACCCAGTACTTC.